Shown below are 28 T cell receptor beta chains from a single sample sequenced in a study of CD8 T cells in ankylosing spondylitis. TCRdb fed the 5' RACE reads into MiXCR, producing one record per CDR3 protein. The table records about 220,000 distinct CDR3 sequences, around 19% of them present only once. These receptors' targets are unknown. Findings of the study overall: Blood of patients with ankylosing spondylitis appeared to be characterized by a TCR beta motif of several highly homologous variants.

Material: blood, either unsorted or a sorted T cell fraction (not recorded which). These receptors originate from a male donor with ankylosing spondylitis.

This clonotype has ten or more counts. The chain uses TRBV5-1 and TRBJ2-7, with 9 bases fitting TRBD1. The CDR3 spans 14 residues. Germline V gene lookup returns CDR1 SGHRS and CDR2 YFSETQ. V was pared by 0 bases and J by 3 bases, with 1 base of the junction left unmatched. The CDR3 coding sequence is TGCGCCAGCAGCTTGGGACAGGGGGTCTACGAGCAGTACTTC. This encodes CASSLGQGVYEQYF.

The table lists this clonotype with many counts. V is TRBV6-5 and J is TRBJ2-7; D gene uncertain. The CDR3 is 15 residues long. V lost 0 bases to trimming and J lost 5 bases, with 14 bases between them. CDR1 is MNHEY and CDR2 is SVGAGI in the germline V gene. CDR3 amino acids: CASSYSAGYTDEQYF. CDR3 coding DNA: TGTGCCAGCAGTTACTCTGCTGGGTACACCGACGAGCAGTACTTC.

The chain links TRBV15 to TRBJ2-1, with 8 bases lining up with TRBD2. After removal of 4 bases from V and 14 bases from J, the junction contained 10 bases not matched to a gene. Per germline, CDR1 LNHNV and CDR2 YYDKDF (reference sequence). This CDR3 has 13 residues. CDR3 residues: CATSTASGQLKFF. Written as DNA, the CDR3 is TGTGCCACCAGCACAGCTAGCGGGCAGCTGAAGTTCTTC.

The chain has TRBV4-3 and TRBJ2-5, with TRBD2 identical over 10 bases. CDR1 and CDR2 (germline): LGHNA, YSLEER. J gave up 5 bases and V 0 bases, and 3 bases lay outside the gene matches. CDR3 length: 15 amino acids. CDR3 coding DNA: TGCGCCAGCAGCCAAGACCTAGCGGGAGCGGAGACCCAGTACTTC. Translating gives CASSQDLAGAETQYF.

The chain employs TRBV18 and TRBJ1-4, with 10 positions matching TRBD1. This CDR3 is built from 18 residues. J gave up 4 bases and V 0 bases, and 8 bases lay outside the gene matches. Germline assignment: CDR1 KGHSH and CDR2 LQKENI. CDR3 residues: CASSPPPGQGIDNEKLFF. Here the CDR3 DNA reads TGTGCCAGCTCACCACCTCCGGGACAGGGGATTGATAATGAAAAACTGTTTTTT.

This chain joins TRBV3-1 and TRBJ2-5; 8 bases are a match to TRBD1. CDR1 and CDR2 (germline): LGHDT, YNNKEL (reference sequence). CDR3 size: 14 residues. The trim removed 4 bases at V and 4 bases at J, leaving 5 bases unmatched. CDR3 DNA: TGTGCCAGCAGCCCGACAGGGGAAGGAGAGACCCAGTACTTC. Translation gives CASSPTGEGETQYF.

This clonotype has ten or more counts. This chain joins TRBV29-1 and TRBJ2-5, with TRBD2 matching over 8 bases. Germline CDR1 is SQVTM and CDR2 is ANQGSEA. The trim removed 0 bases at V and 3 bases at J, leaving 3 bases unmatched. The CDR3 runs to 14 residues. The CDR3 spells CSVEEREVEETQYF. As DNA, the CDR3 is TGCAGCGTTGAAGAGCGGGAGGTTGAAGAGACCCAGTACTTC.

This clonotype has more than one count but fewer than ten. The V and J genes are TRBV20-1 and TRBJ2-1; 8 bases are shared with TRBD2. CDR1 and CDR2 from the germline V gene are DFQATT and SNEGSKA (reference sequence). Trimming removed 3 bases from V and 6 bases from J; junction bases left unmatched: 10. This CDR3 is built from 15 residues. The CDR3 nucleotides are TGCAGTGCTAGGACTAGCGCGGCCTCTATCAATGAGCAGTTCTTC. It yields the protein CSARTSAASINEQFF.

The chain recombines TRBV5-8 with TRBJ1-5; 7 bases are shared with TRBD1. V lost 4 bases and J lost 0; bases outside the gene matches: 7. Germline V gene data show CDR1 as SGHTS and CDR2 as YDEGEE. This CDR3 region has 16 residues. The CDR3 nucleotides are TGTGCCAGCAGCCCGGGACAGCCACATAGCAATCAGCCCCAGCATTTT. It yields the protein CASSPGQPHSNQPQHF.

This chain joins TRBV7-3 and TRBJ2-2; D tentatively reads TRBD1 or TRBD2 (5 bases each). Trimming left V 4 bases short and J 3 bases short, with 15 bases between. From germline, CDR1 is SGHTA and CDR2 FQGTGA. CDR3 length: 16 amino acids. The DNA for the CDR3 is TGTGCCAGCAGCTGGGGGTTGGAAGGGGACACCGGGGAGCTGTTTTTT. This sequence encodes CASSWGLEGDTGELFF. The whole variable domain, filled in from reference TRBV7-3 and TRBJ2-2, reads GAGVSQTPSNKVTEKGKYVELRCDPISGHTALYWYRQSLGQGPEFLIYFQGTGAADDSGLPNDRFFAVRPEGSVSTLKIQRTERGDSAVYLCASSWGLEGDTGELFFGEGSRLTVL.

The chain couples TRBV7-9 to TRBJ1-1; D not resolved. The CDR3 length is 13 residues. In germline, CDR1 is SEHNR, CDR2 FQNEAQ (reference sequence). V shed 1 base and J shed 1 base, with 4 bases lying between them. CDR3: CASSLEQNTEAFF. DNA of the CDR3: TGTGCCAGCAGCTTAGAACAGAACACTGAAGCTTTCTTT.

This clonotype was counted only a few times. The V call is TRBV27, the J call TRBJ1-1; TRBD1 matches 7 bases. Germline CDR1 is MNHEY and CDR2 is SMNVEV (reference sequence). The CDR3 is 15 residues long. Trimming took 6 bases from V and 2 from J; bases not matched to a gene: 9. The CDR3 DNA sequence: TGTGCCAGCAGGACAGGGTTTGGGGCTAACACTGAAGCTTTCTTT. This sequence encodes CASRTGFGANTEAFF.

The chain uses TRBV28 and TRBJ2-7; no reliable D call. Germline loops: CDR1 MDHEN, CDR2 SYDVKM. The CDR3 spans 12 residues. V was clipped by 3 bases and J by 2 bases, with 5 bases between them. CDR3 DNA sequence: TGTGCCAGCAGTTTTGCTGCCTACGAGCAGTACTTC. Its protein is CASSFAAYEQYF.

The chain couples TRBV7-9 to TRBJ1-1, with 10 positions matching TRBD1. Unmatched junction bases numbered 7, after V lost 5 bases and J lost 4 bases. This CDR3 has 15 residues. From germline, CDR1 is SEHNR and CDR2 FQNEAQ (reference sequence). CDR3 residues: CASSTRQGAGTEAFF. The CDR3 DNA reads TGTGCCAGCAGCACACGACAGGGGGCAGGCACTGAAGCTTTCTTT.

This clonotype was counted only a few times. The V call is TRBV11-1, the J call TRBJ2-1, with 9 bases lining up with TRBD1. Germline values: CDR1 SGHAT, CDR2 FQDESV (reference sequence). V dropped 4 bases and J dropped 3; count of bases not matched to a gene: 13. The CDR3 covers 18 residues. For the CDR3, the DNA is TGTGCCAGCAGCTATACCGGGACAGGGCACCTAGACTACAATGAGCAGTTCTTC. This encodes CASSYTGTGHLDYNEQFF.

The J gene is TRBJ2-1, the V gene TRBV12-3 or TRBV12-4; D might be TRBD1 (6 bases). CDR3 size: 13 residues. V was shortened by 3 bases and J by 8 bases, with 11 bases between the two germline ends. The CDR3 DNA follows: TGTGCCAGCAGTTTGGTCCGACAGGATGAGCAGTTCTTC. Translating gives CASSLVRQDEQFF.

The rearrangement links TRBV6-1 to TRBJ2-1; D may be TRBD1 (7 bases). V gave up 6 bases and J gave up 6 bases, with 18 bases separating them. This CDR3 is 15 amino acids long. Germline V gene sequence: CDR1 MNHNS, CDR2 SASEGT. The DNA of the CDR3 is TGTGCCAGCAGGCCCGAGGAGGGGGCGATCAATGAGCAGTTCTTC. It yields the protein CASRPEEGAINEQFF.

This clonotype occurred many times. The chain links TRBV6-2 or TRBV6-3 to TRBJ2-7, with TRBD1 as a possible D gene (6 bases). CDR1 and CDR2 from the germline V gene are MNHEY and SVGEGT. CDR3 size: 16 residues. Trimming shortened V by 2 bases and J by 2 bases, and 16 bases separated the two germline ends. This CDR3 is CASSYNDRDNTYEQYF. In DNA form, the CDR3 reads TGTGCCAGCAGTTACAACGACCGGGACAACACCTACGAGCAGTACTTC.

This chain uses TRBV19 with TRBJ2-3; tentative D call: TRBD1 (6 bases). The V gene lost 1 base and the J gene lost 4 bases, with 9 bases spanning the gap. The CDR3 runs 14 residues. Germline V CDR1 and CDR2: LNHDA, SQIVND (reference sequence). CDR3 coding DNA: TGTGCCAGTAGTATAGGTGGGGGCCCAGATACGCAGTATTTT. It specifies CASSIGGGPDTQYF.

This clonotype was seen only a few times. CDR3 amino acids: CASSLTASGGVWDTQYF. The DNA of the CDR3 is TGTGCCAGCAGCTTAACGGCTAGCGGGGGGGTTTGGGATACGCAGTATTTT. This sequence joins TRBV7-3 and TRBJ2-3; 12 bases align to TRBD2. There are 17 residues in the CDR3. Germline V gene sequence: CDR1 SGHTA, CDR2 FQGTGA. V lost 0 bases, J lost 6 bases, and 7 bases stayed unmatched.

In its sample, this clonotype was seen a few times. The chain carries TRBV4-2 and TRBJ2-7; D remains unclear. This CDR3 has 14 amino acids. Trimming cost V 1 base and J 3 bases, with 10 bases left between them. Germline CDR1 and CDR2: LGHNA and YNFKEQ. CDR3 region: CASSQGLQVYEQYF. Here the CDR3 DNA reads TGTGCCAGCAGCCAAGGGTTGCAGGTCTACGAGCAGTACTTC.

V usage is TRBV19 and J usage is TRBJ2-1; D is undetermined. Germline V gene lookup returns CDR1 LNHDA and CDR2 SQIVND (reference sequence). The length of the CDR3 is 15 residues. V was trimmed by 2 bases and J by 6 bases, leaving 14 bases between them. CDR3 coding DNA: TGTGCCAGTAGTATAACAGACGAGTGGGGCAATGAGCAGTTCTTC. Encoded protein: CASSITDEWGNEQFF.

This clonotype has more than one count but fewer than ten. The chain's CDR3 is CASSDFRRGANVLTF. In DNA form, the CDR3 reads TGTGCCAGCAGTGATTTCCGGAGAGGGGCCAACGTCCTGACTTTC. The chain recombines TRBV13 with TRBJ2-6; D uncertain. CDR3 size: 15 residues. With 6 bases removed from V and 4 bases from J, the gap between germline ends came to 13 bases. CDR1 PRHDT and CDR2 FYEKMQ come from the germline V gene (reference sequence). Full variable domain (outside the CDR3, taken from reference TRBV13 and TRBJ2-6): AAGVIQSPRHLIKEKRETATLKCYPIPRHDTVYWYQQGPGQDPQFLISFYEKMQSDKGSIPDRFSAQQFSDYHSELNMSSLELGDSALYFCASSDFRRGANVLTFGAGSRLTVL.

A word on this clonotype: Relative to the germline gene, one junction end is altered; a read error may explain this. The rearrangement links TRBV7-6 to TRBJ1-1; D unresolved. The CDR3 length is 16 residues. In germline, CDR1 is SGHVS, CDR2 FNYEAQ. CDR3: CANSLLVVTASTEAFF. The CDR3 nucleotides are TGTGCCAACAGCTTATTGGTGGTTACTGCGAGCACTGAAGCTTTCTTT.

The chain couples TRBV25-1 to TRBJ2-1; 8 bases match TRBD2. This CDR3 is 14 amino acids long. Germline CDR1 is MGHDK and CDR2 is SYGVNS. With V trimmed by 7 bases and J by 2 bases, 4 bases remained unmatched. CDR3 in amino acids: CASTAGGPYNEQFF. The DNA of the CDR3 is TGTGCCAGCACCGCGGGAGGACCCTACAATGAGCAGTTCTTC.

The table lists this clonotype with many counts. This chain connects TRBV12-3 or TRBV12-4 to TRBJ2-1; D gene unclear. The CDR3 contains 12 residues. V was pared by 6 bases and J by 8 bases, with 11 bases between. DNA for the CDR3: TGTGCCAGCAGCCCCGACTCTCATGAGCAGTTCTTC. Residues: CASSPDSHEQFF.

This clonotype was picked up many times. V and J are TRBV5-1 and TRBJ2-1; 11 bases agree with TRBD2. The germline V gene has CDR1 SGHRS and CDR2 YFSETQ. There are 16 residues in the CDR3. Trimming removed 2 bases from V and 2 bases from J; junction bases left unmatched: 3. CDR3 bases: TGCGCCAGCAGCTTTAGCGGGGGGGCTGCCTACAATGAGCAGTTCTTC. Protein product: CASSFSGGAAYNEQFF.

This clonotype has a count of ten or more. The J gene is TRBJ1-6, the V gene TRBV20-1, with TRBD1 matching 10 bases. From germline, CDR1 is DFQATT and CDR2 SNEGSKA (reference sequence). This CDR3 region has 16 residues. Unmatched junction bases numbered 9, after V lost 0 bases and J lost 10 bases. The CDR3 DNA reads as TGCAGTGCTAGAGATCTTGGGACAGGGGACGGGTCACCCCTCCACTTT. It is translated as CSARDLGTGDGSPLHF.